The clone carrying this TCR beta chain turned up a few times. The authors sequenced TCR beta from blood CD8+ and CD4+ T cells. The multiple sclerosis control group was made up of treatment-naive patients with stable or active relapsing-remitting disease. The authors negatively isolated CD8+ and CD4+ T cells and FACS-enriched TEMRA cells. About 0.45 to 1 ug RNA was reverse transcribed with random hexamers. Amplification of the TCR beta CDR3 was carried out by immunoSEQ multiplex PCR, which spanned a total of 54 Vbeta and 13 Jbeta segments. TCRdb processed the immunoSEQ multiplex PCR reads anew with MiXCR; each CDR3 protein has one entry. Of about 52,000 distinct CDR3 sequences listed, 90% to 95% are singletons. These data belong to a study of CD8 T cells in Susac syndrome. Specimen: CD8+ T cells from PBMCs. The clonotype originates from a human donor with multiple sclerosis.

For the CDR3, the DNA is TGTGCCAGCAGCTTCCAGGTGAACACTGAAGCTTTCTTT. Protein: CASSFQVNTEAFF. The rearrangement joins TRBV7-3 to TRBJ1-1; D remains ambiguous. The length of the CDR3 is 13 residues. Germline values: CDR1 SGHTA, CDR2 FQGTGA. V dropped 3 bases and J dropped 0 bases, with 5 bases sitting between them.